Below, 32 T cell receptor beta chains from the same sample are listed, as sequenced in a study of OX40 agonist ivuxolimab in advanced cancers. Assay used: immunoSEQ multiplex PCR; TCRdb lists only in-frame clones, some missing. The repertoire consists of around 38,000 clones, with around 92% occurring once and the leading ten covering 7.5% to 10%. The starting material was CD4+ or CD8+ T cells sorted from blood, obtained in a trial of the OX40 agonist ivuxolimab. The source of these receptors is an adult with an advanced solid tumor such as melanoma, head and neck, liver or kidney cancer.

This clone was seen more than once but under ten times. V usage is TRBV9 and J usage is TRBJ1-2; TRBD1 aligns across 9 bases. This CDR3 comprises 14 residues. Germline assignment: CDR1 SGDLS and CDR2 YYNGEE. The trim removed 7 bases at V and 6 bases at J, leaving 10 bases unmatched. The CDR3 loop reads CASGRTGELDGYTF. The CDR3 DNA is TGTGCCAGCGGGAGGACAGGGGAATTAGATGGCTACACCTTC. Complete variable domain (other parts from reference TRBV9 and TRBJ1-2): DSGVTQTPKHLITATGQRVTLRCSPRSGDLSVYWYQQSLDQGLQFLIQYYNGEERAKGNILERFSAQQFPDLHSELNLSSLELGDSALYFCASGRTGELDGYTFGSGTRLTVV.

The J gene is TRBJ1-1, the V gene TRBV6-1; the D is unclear. The V end lost 4 bases, the J end lost 11 bases, and 11 bases lay between the germline ends. This CDR3 is 11 amino acids long. CDR1 and CDR2 from the germline V gene are MNHNS and SASEGT. CDR3 bases: TGTGCCAGCAGTGTAATGGGTGTGGCTTTCTTT. It encodes CASSVMGVAFF.

In this sample, this clone turned up once. The rearrangement uses TRBV19 and TRBJ1-1; D not certain. V was trimmed by 7 bases and J by 5 bases, leaving 14 bases between them. The CDR3 length is 13 residues. CDR1 is LNHDA and CDR2 is SQIVND in the germline V gene (reference sequence). The CDR3 reads CASNPLGGTEAFF. CDR3 coding DNA: TGTGCCAGTAACCCCTTGGGAGGAACTGAAGCTTTCTTT.

This rearrangement joins TRBV7-9 to TRBJ1-2, with unresolved D. This CDR3 has 13 amino acids. V was pared by 1 base and J by 8 bases, with 11 bases between. The germline gives CDR1 SEHNR, CDR2 FQNEAQ (reference sequence). The CDR3, as DNA: TGTGCCAGCAGCTTAGTTACCGGCCAGGGCTACACCTTC. Translated: CASSLVTGQGYTF.

The CDR3 nucleotides read TGTGCCAGCAGCCGGACTAGCGGGGCCCAAGAGACCCAGTACTTC. Its protein is CASSRTSGAQETQYF. The chain is built from TRBV6-4 and TRBJ2-5; 12 positions match TRBD2. Trimming cost V 6 bases and J 1 base; bases outside gene matches: 3. The germline gives CDR1 MRHNA, CDR2 SNTAGT. The CDR3 has 15 amino acids.

Of note for this clone: A junction end diverges from the germline sequence, so it may reflect a read error. The chain is built from TRBV13 and TRBJ2-5, with 11 bases matching TRBD2. This CDR3 region has 15 residues. Per germline, CDR1 PRHDT and CDR2 FYEKMQ (reference sequence). CDR3 bases: TGTGCCGGCAGCCCGGGACTAGCGGTTCAAGAGACCCAGTACTTC. Encoded protein: CAGSPGLAVQETQYF.

V gene TRBV7-6 combines with J gene TRBJ2-5, with 7 positions matching TRBD2. Germline loops: CDR1 SGHVS, CDR2 FNYEAQ. This CDR3 has 16 residues. Losses at the gene ends were 3 bases for V and 1 base for J; bases not matched to a gene: 8. CDR3 in DNA: TGTGCCAGCAGCTTGAGTAGCGGGCTCAGCCAAGAGACCCAGTACTTC. It is translated as CASSLSSGLSQETQYF. Based on the CDR3 plus reference TRBV7-6 and TRBJ2-5, the full variable domain is GAGVSQSPRYKVTKRGQDVALRCDPISGHVSLYWYRQALGQGPEFLTYFNYEAQQDKSGLPNDRFSAERPEGSISTLTIQRTEQRDSAMYRCASSLSSGLSQETQYFGPGTRLLVL.

Note on this clone: Other DNA variants within this sample encode the same CDR3. This chain links TRBV11-3 with TRBJ2-1; D remains ambiguous. The V gene's germline CDR1 is SGHNT and CDR2 YENEEA. The CDR3 runs to 13 residues. The ends were cut back, 0 bases at V and 4 bases at J, with 4 bases in the middle. Here the CDR3 reads CASSLDSYNEQFF. CDR3 DNA sequence: TGTGCCAGCAGCTTAGACTCTTACAATGAGCAGTTCTTC.

V gene TRBV25-1 combines with J gene TRBJ1-1; D perhaps matches TRBD1 (5 bases). This CDR3 has 15 residues. CDR1 is MGHDK, CDR2 SYGVNS, per germline. Trimming took 7 bases from V and 4 from J, leaving 19 bases between them. The chain's CDR3 is CASKEFTGDSTEAFF. CDR3 bases: TGTGCCAGCAAGGAATTCACCGGGGACTCCACTGAAGCTTTCTTT.

This clone has just one count. The J gene is TRBJ2-3, the V gene TRBV10-3, with unresolved D. This CDR3 has 13 residues. The V gene's germline CDR1 is ENHRY and CDR2 SYGVKD. V shed 2 bases and J shed 2 bases, with 5 bases lying between them. This CDR3 reads CAISEPDTDTQYF. CDR3 bases: TGTGCCATCAGTGAGCCCGACACAGATACGCAGTATTTT.

The rearrangement links TRBV4-3 to TRBJ1-4, with a tentative D call TRBD1 (5 bases). The germline V gene has CDR1 LGHNA and CDR2 YSLEER. V was trimmed by 1 base and J by 12 bases, leaving 12 bases between them. This CDR3 has 13 residues. The CDR3 is CASSQGDGGELFF. In DNA form, the CDR3 reads TGCGCCAGCAGCCAAGGGGACGGGGGGGAACTGTTTTTT.

In its sample, this clone was seen once. This chain uses TRBV19 with TRBJ2-1; 10 nucleotides match TRBD2. The CDR3 loop spans 16 amino acids. Germline V CDR1 and CDR2: LNHDA, SQIVND (reference sequence). The ends lost 7 bases at V and 6 bases at J; junction bases unmatched: 12. The CDR3 bases are TGTGCCAGTACAACCTTAGCGGGAGGTGCCTCCAATGAGCAGTTCTTC. Translating gives CASTTLAGGASNEQFF.

CDR3 loop: CASRTRAGQETQYF. The CDR3 DNA reads as TGCGCCAGCAGGACGCGGGCGGGCCAAGAGACCCAGTACTTC. This chain joins TRBV4-1 and TRBJ2-5, with TRBD2 as a possible D gene (5 bases). There are 14 residues in the CDR3. With 6 bases removed from V and 1 base from J, the gap between germline ends came to 12 bases. Germline CDR1 and CDR2: MGHRA and YSYEKL.

The chain is built from TRBV28 and TRBJ2-5, with TRBD2 identical over 8 bases. CDR1 MDHEN and CDR2 SYDVKM come from the germline V gene. The V gene end was trimmed by 6 bases and the J gene end by 1 base; junction bases not matched to a gene: 4. This CDR3 spans 14 amino acids. The CDR3 protein is CASSLLAVQETQYF. The CDR3 bases are TGTGCCAGCAGCTTACTAGCGGTCCAAGAGACCCAGTACTTC.

This clone was seen just once. A read error may produce the germline difference seen at one junction end. V and J are TRBV12-5 and TRBJ1-2, with 9 bases aligning to TRBD1. There are 15 residues in the CDR3. CDR1 is LGHNT, CDR2 FRNRAP, per germline. CDR3 nucleotides: TGTGCTAGTGGTTTGGTCCCCCCGGGACAGGGATTCCTATTCTTC. It codes for CASGLVPPGQGFLFF.

The chain uses TRBV4-2 and TRBJ2-1; D gene unclear. The V gene's germline CDR1 is LGHNA and CDR2 YNFKEQ. V was clipped by 3 bases and J by 5 bases, with 8 bases between them. The length of the CDR3 is 13 residues. The CDR3 reads CASSHLLHNEQFF. CDR3 coding DNA: TGTGCCAGCAGCCACCTACTGCACAATGAGCAGTTCTTC.

This clone was seen a single time. V and J are TRBV2 and TRBJ1-1, with D hard to call. The V end lost 8 bases, the J end lost 1 base, and 5 bases lay between the germline ends. The V gene's germline CDR1 is SNHLY and CDR2 FYNNEI. CDR3 length: 11 amino acids. For the CDR3, the DNA is TGTGCCAGCTGCGGGAACACTGAAGCTTTCTTT. Its protein is CASCGNTEAFF. Based on the CDR3 plus reference TRBV2 and TRBJ1-1, the full variable domain is EPEVTQTPSHQVTQMGQEVILRCVPISNHLYFYWYRQILGQKVEFLVSFYNNEISEKSEIFDDQFSVERPDGSNFTLKIRSTKLEDSAMYFCASCGNTEAFFGQGTRLTVV.

This clone was recorded only once. The chain has TRBV2 and TRBJ2-1; 7 nucleotides agree with TRBD2. The V gene's germline CDR1 is SNHLY and CDR2 FYNNEI. V trimming: 4 bases; J trimming: 2 bases; junction bases outside the gene matches: 11. CDR3 length equals 17 residues. CDR3: CASSVVLGRATYNEQFF. The CDR3 DNA reads TGTGCCAGCAGTGTCGTTCTTGGGAGGGCCACCTACAATGAGCAGTTCTTC.

This chain connects TRBV5-1 to TRBJ1-3; D is uncertain. Germline CDR1 SGHRS, CDR2 YFSETQ. Trimming cost V 4 bases and J 4 bases, with 15 bases left between them. CDR3 length: 15 residues. CDR3 DNA sequence: TGCGCCAGCAGCCCGGTTCTCGGGAACGGAAACACCATATATTTT. Translation gives CASSPVLGNGNTIYF.

The chain has TRBV27 and TRBJ2-1, with D unresolved. V gave up 3 bases and J gave up 6 bases, with 12 bases separating them. This CDR3 is 14 amino acids long. The germline V gene has CDR1 MNHEY and CDR2 SMNVEV (reference sequence). The CDR3 protein is CASSFLSTVNEQFF. DNA for the CDR3: TGTGCCAGCAGTTTTCTGTCGACTGTCAATGAGCAGTTCTTC.

The rearrangement links TRBV7-3 to TRBJ2-7; 10 bases map to TRBD2. The germline V gene encodes CDR1 SGHTA and CDR2 FQGTGA. Losses at the gene ends were 2 bases for V and 2 bases for J; bases not matched to a gene: 3. CDR3 size: 15 residues. CDR3 region: CASSLGLAGAYEQYF. As DNA, the CDR3 is TGTGCCAGCAGCTTAGGGCTAGCGGGGGCCTACGAGCAGTACTTC.

This chain connects TRBV29-1 to TRBJ1-2; the D is unclear. This CDR3 spans 12 amino acids. Trimming shortened V by 7 bases and J by 0 bases, and 9 bases separated the two germline ends. Germline V gene data show CDR1 as SQVTM and CDR2 as ANQGSEA. The CDR3 region has the DNA TGCAGCGCAGAAGACACTAACTATGGCTACACCTTC. Encoded protein: CSAEDTNYGYTF.

The chain combines TRBV5-5 with TRBJ2-3; D uncertain. Deletions cut 0 bases from V and 0 bases from J, with 5 bases between. The germline V gene encodes CDR1 SGHKS and CDR2 YYEKEE (reference sequence). The CDR3 has 14 residues. CDR3: CASSLDASTDTQYF. The CDR3 DNA is TGTGCCAGCAGCTTGGACGCTAGCACAGATACGCAGTATTTT.

J is TRBJ2-5 and V is TRBV10-3, with TRBD2 matching over 12 bases. V trimming: 2 bases; J trimming: 4 bases; junction bases outside the gene matches: 2. Germline CDR1 ENHRY, CDR2 SYGVKD. This CDR3 contains 15 residues. This chain's CDR3 is CAISEPGLAGETQYF. The CDR3 nucleotides read TGTGCCATCAGTGAGCCGGGACTAGCGGGAGAGACCCAGTACTTC.

CDR3 sequence reads: CASSSDRGPEAFF. CDR3 nucleotides: TGCGCCAGCAGCAGCGACAGGGGCCCTGAAGCTTTCTTT. The rearrangement uses TRBV5-1 and TRBJ1-1; 8 nucleotides match TRBD1. Germline-derived CDR1 and CDR2 are SGHRS and YFSETQ. The trim removed 4 bases at V and 6 bases at J, leaving 5 bases unmatched. The CDR3 runs 13 residues.

The rearrangement links TRBV21-1 to TRBJ2-4. TRBV21-1 is a pseudogene locus. The CDR3 loop spans 16 amino acids. The CDR3 loop is CAIPSLGEFGKNIQYF. CDR3 DNA sequence: TGTGCCATCCCATCTCTGGGGGAGTTTGGCAAAAACATTCAGTACTTC.

This rearrangement joins TRBV19 to TRBJ2-7; D is undetermined. Trimming removed 5 bases at V and 3 bases at J, with 11 bases between. From germline, CDR1 is LNHDA and CDR2 SQIVND (reference sequence). The CDR3 totals 13 residues. The CDR3 spells CASSSDIFYEQYF. In DNA, the CDR3 is TGTGCCAGTAGTTCAGACATTTTCTACGAGCAGTACTTC.

The J gene is TRBJ2-7, the V gene TRBV27; D ambiguous. The CDR3 is 12 amino acids. Germline assignment: CDR1 MNHEY and CDR2 SMNVEV (reference sequence). With 8 bases removed from V and 1 base from J, the gap between germline ends came to 9 bases. Written as DNA, the CDR3 is TGTGCCAGCGGCCCGGAGTCCTACGAGCAGTACTTC. Its protein is CASGPESYEQYF.

The chain recombines TRBV19 with TRBJ2-1; tentatively, D is TRBD1 or TRBD2 (5 bases each). Trimming removed 0 bases from V and 9 bases from J, with 12 bases in between. Germline V gene sequence: CDR1 LNHDA, CDR2 SQIVND (reference sequence). The CDR3 is 14 residues long. This chain's CDR3 is CASSIEDSGIEQFF. The CDR3 coding sequence is TGTGCCAGTAGTATAGAGGACTCAGGGATTGAGCAGTTCTTC.

The gene calls are TRBV7-9 and TRBJ1-2; D is unclear. Trimming took 2 bases from V and 3 from J, leaving 7 bases between them. Germline CDR1 reads SEHNR; CDR2 reads FQNEAQ (reference sequence). The CDR3 spans 13 residues. CDR3 protein: CASSLLEDYGYTF. CDR3 in DNA: TGTGCCAGCAGCTTATTAGAAGACTATGGCTACACCTTC.

The rearrangement uses TRBV11-2 and TRBJ2-7; D remains unclear. The CDR3 covers 15 residues. Germline lookup yields CDR1 SGHAT and CDR2 FQNNGV. Trimming cost V 1 base and J 0 bases, with 10 bases left between them. CDR3 loop: CASSLAERFSYEQYV. Here the CDR3 DNA reads TGTGCCAGCAGCTTAGCGGAGCGATTCTCCTACGAGCAGTACGTC.

The J gene is TRBJ2-1, the V gene TRBV11-3; D gene unclear. V gave up 4 bases and J gave up 5 bases, with 12 bases separating them. The germline V gene has CDR1 SGHNT and CDR2 YENEEA. The CDR3 contains 14 residues. The CDR3 region has the DNA TGTGCCAGCAGCTCAATCCCCCCTAACAATGAGCAGTTCTTC. This gives the protein CASSSIPPNNEQFF.